Following are 16 T cell receptor beta chains from one sample sequenced in a study of follicular helper T cells after annual influenza vaccination. Clones were read by immunoSEQ multiplex PCR, and TCRdb kept only the in-frame ones, dropping some. The sample includes roughly 6,600 clones, roughly 88% of them seen just once. Time point of the sample: 2015-2016 season, 7 days after influenza vaccination. The material sequenced was CXCR5+ CD38- circulating T follicular helper cells from blood, taken 7 days after influenza vaccination. As to subset: circulating Tfh, non-naive CD4+CXCR5+PD-1+ (ICOS+CD38+ or ICOS-CD38-). Receptors originate from an adult who received the influenza vaccine.

This chain connects TRBV5-1 to TRBJ2-7; maybe TRBD1 (6 bases). Germline V lookup: CDR1 SGHRS, CDR2 YFSETQ. V lost 6 bases, J lost 1 base, and 11 bases lay in between. The CDR3 runs to 13 residues. This chain's CDR3 is CASMPDRSYEQYF. The CDR3 DNA is TGCGCCAGCATGCCCGACAGGTCCTACGAGCAGTACTTC.

This clone has just a few counts. The DNA of the CDR3 is TGTGCCAGCAGCCCTGGACAGGGAAACTATGGCTACACCTTC. This gives the protein CASSPGQGNYGYTF. This chain links TRBV7-6 with TRBJ1-2; 8 bases map to TRBD1. The CDR3 has 14 amino acids. CDR1 and CDR2 (germline): SGHVS, FNYEAQ. The J segment lost 2 bases and the V segment lost 5 bases, leaving 4 bases of the junction unmatched.

The rearrangement uses TRBV11-2 and TRBJ1-1; D is perhaps TRBD1 (6 bases). The CDR3 consists of 12 residues. V dropped 3 bases and J dropped 11 bases, with 13 bases sitting between them. Germline values: CDR1 SGHAT, CDR2 FQNNGV. The CDR3 DNA reads TGTGCCAGCAGCTTGCGGACAGTGTACGCTTTCTTT. The encoded protein is CASSLRTVYAFF.

The chain links TRBV5-1 to TRBJ2-2, with D possibly being TRBD1 or TRBD2 (5 bases each). The CDR3 loop spans 17 amino acids. The V gene lost 3 bases and the J gene lost 6 bases, with 21 bases spanning the gap. CDR1 SGHRS and CDR2 YFSETQ come from the germline V gene. In DNA, the CDR3 is TGCGCCAGCAGCTCACCGCGAGGGGACCCCGTCCCCGGGGAGCTGTTTTTT. Translated: CASSSPRGDPVPGELFF.

This rearrangement joins TRBV6-1 to TRBJ1-5; weak D call: TRBD1 (5 bases). The CDR3 sequence is 15 residues long. Germline CDR1 and CDR2: MNHNS and SASEGT. V was pared by 3 bases and J by 4 bases, with 13 bases between. The CDR3 region has the DNA TGTGCCAGCAGTGAGCAGACTGGGGGGAATCAGCCCCAGCATTTT. It yields the protein CASSEQTGGNQPQHF.

This clone was detected once. J is TRBJ2-7 and V is TRBV7-9, with D perhaps given as TRBD1 or TRBD2 (5 bases each). Germline loops: CDR1 SEHNR, CDR2 FQNEAQ (reference sequence). The V and J ends lost 4 bases and 2 bases respectively, with 15 bases between them. The CDR3 has 15 amino acids. In DNA, the CDR3 is TGTGCCAGCAGCTCGTCCGGGTCGGGACCCTACGAGCAGTACTTC. It yields the protein CASSSSGSGPYEQYF.

This clone has just a few counts. The chain recombines TRBV28 with TRBJ2-2; D not certain. CDR1 is MDHEN and CDR2 is SYDVKM in the germline V gene. Trimming took 6 bases from V and 5 from J, leaving 13 bases between them. CDR3 length equals 14 residues. DNA for the CDR3: TGTGCCAGCAGGAGGCAGTGGATGACCGGGGAGCTGTTTTTT. It specifies CASRRQWMTGELFF.

The chain couples TRBV5-1 to TRBJ1-1, with TRBD1 matching 8 bases. The CDR3 has 14 residues. Germline CDR1 SGHRS, CDR2 YFSETQ. Unmatched junction bases numbered 7, after V lost 4 bases and J lost 5 bases. CDR3: CASSIMTGDTEAFF. As DNA, the CDR3 is TGCGCCAGCAGCATAATGACAGGGGATACTGAAGCTTTCTTT.

This sequence joins TRBV11-1 and TRBJ1-1; no firm D call. CDR3 size: 13 residues. Germline V gene lookup returns CDR1 SGHAT and CDR2 FQDESV (reference sequence). V lost 6 bases and J lost 1, with 9 bases in between. The CDR3 coding sequence is TGTGCCAGCAGGCAAACTCGGAACACTGAAGCTTTCTTT. Protein product: CASRQTRNTEAFF.

The chain has TRBV7-9 and TRBJ1-2; 7 nucleotides agree with TRBD1. After removal of 5 bases from V and 1 base from J, the junction contained 4 bases not matched to a gene. CDR3 length: 14 residues. From germline, CDR1 is SEHNR and CDR2 FQNEAQ (reference sequence). The CDR3 DNA reads as TGTGCCAGCAGCCAAAGGGACAGTAACTATGGCTACACCTTC. Translated, it gives CASSQRDSNYGYTF.

V usage is TRBV2 and J usage is TRBJ1-3; tentative D call: TRBD1 (5 bases). Germline CDR1 SNHLY, CDR2 FYNNEI. V lost 11 bases, J lost 0 bases, and 11 bases lay in between. The CDR3 has 13 residues. DNA for the CDR3: TGTGCCGCTGGGGGGTTCTCTGGAAACACCATATATTTT. As protein: CAAGGFSGNTIYF.

V and J are TRBV19 and TRBJ1-4; 7 nucleotides align to TRBD1. J gave up 6 bases and V 5 bases, and 9 bases lay outside the gene matches. Germline V gene lookup returns CDR1 LNHDA and CDR2 SQIVND (reference sequence). This CDR3 is built from 15 residues. CDR3: CASSPDRAFHEKLFF. CDR3 nucleotide sequence: TGTGCCAGTAGTCCAGACAGGGCCTTCCATGAAAAACTGTTTTTT.

The chain couples TRBV30 to TRBJ2-7; 9 bases map to TRBD1. J gave up 2 bases and V 2 bases, and 4 bases lay outside the gene matches. Germline-derived CDR1 and CDR2 are GTSNPN and SVGIG (reference sequence). This CDR3 contains 14 residues. For the CDR3, the DNA is TGTGCCTGGAGTTTGAGGACAGGGGCCTACGAGCAGTACTTC. Translating it yields CAWSLRTGAYEQYF.

V and J are TRBV7-9 and TRBJ2-3; tentative D call: TRBD2 (6 bases). Germline lookup yields CDR1 SEHNR and CDR2 FQNEAQ (reference sequence). The CDR3 extends over 15 amino acids. With 5 bases removed from V and 7 bases from J, the gap between germline ends came to 19 bases. The CDR3 is CASSQRSGPRNTQYF. In nucleotides, the CDR3 is TGTGCCAGCAGCCAAAGGAGCGGGCCACGAAATACGCAGTATTTT.

The chain is built from TRBV7-8 and TRBJ2-7; 7 nucleotides agree with TRBD1. Germline values: CDR1 SGHVS, CDR2 FQNEAQ. CDR3 size: 17 residues. V gave up 0 bases and J gave up 2 bases; unmatched junction bases: 10. CDR3 nucleotides: TGTGCCAGCAGCTTAGCGCGACGGACAGGTAGAACCTACGAGCAGTACTTC. This gives the protein CASSLARRTGRTYEQYF. Together with reference TRBV7-8 and TRBJ2-7, the CDR3 gives the full variable domain: GAGVSQSPRYKVAKRGQDVALRCDPISGHVSLFWYQQALGQGPEFLTYFQNEAQLDKSGLPSDRFFAERPEGSVSTLKIQRTQQEDSAVYLCASSLARRTGRTYEQYFGPGTRLTVT.

The chain couples TRBV28 to TRBJ1-2; 7 bases match TRBD1. After removal of 6 bases from V and 1 base from J, the junction contained 11 bases not matched to a gene. In germline, CDR1 is MDHEN, CDR2 SYDVKM. The CDR3 covers 16 residues. CDR3 nucleotides: TGTGCCAGCAGAAGTGTTCAGGGGGGTAGTAACTATGGCTACACCTTC. It translates to CASRSVQGGSNYGYTF.